The 19 T cell receptor beta chains below all came from one sample that was sequenced in a study of blood T cell repertoires in COVID-19. Produced via immunoSEQ multiplex PCR; TCRdb's table is partial and in-frame only. In the table there are about 440,000 clones, 70% to 90% of which are singletons. The sequencing sample was made of PBMCs or T cells enriched from blood (not recorded which). Source of these receptors: a woman in her late teens or twenties with acute COVID-19.

The chain links TRBV7-9 to TRBJ1-1; D not resolved. The germline V gene has CDR1 SEHNR and CDR2 FQNEAQ (reference sequence). Trimming pared 5 bases from V and 0 bases from J, leaving 4 bases between. CDR3 length equals 12 residues. In DNA form, the CDR3 reads TGTGCCAGCAGCAATATGAACACTGAAGCTTTCTTT. Translated, it gives CASSNMNTEAFF.

The chain employs TRBV28 and TRBJ1-5; 7 nucleotides line up with TRBD1. The length of the CDR3 is 14 residues. Unmatched junction bases numbered 9, after V lost 6 bases and J lost 7 bases. Looked up from germline, CDR1 is MDHEN and CDR2 is SYDVKM. DNA for the CDR3: TGTGCCAGCAGCGATACAGGGGACACACAGCCCCAGCATTTT. Protein sequence: CASSDTGDTQPQHF.

This chain joins TRBV10-3 and TRBJ2-7, with 9 bases that match TRBD2. The CDR3 has 13 amino acids. CDR1 is ENHRY, CDR2 SYGVKD, per germline. J was trimmed by 7 bases and V by 7 bases; bases with no gene match: 8. CDR3 nucleotide sequence: TGTGCCATCAATAGGGCGGGGGGGCCTGAGCAGTACTTC. It is translated as CAINRAGGPEQYF.

The rearrangement joins TRBV27 to TRBJ1-5; TRBD1 is a possible D gene (6 bases). The V gene lost 8 bases and the J gene lost 0 bases, with 14 bases spanning the gap. The CDR3 length is 15 residues. Per germline, CDR1 MNHEY and CDR2 SMNVEV (reference sequence). CDR3 residues: CASLGGAYSNQPQHF. CDR3 sequence (DNA): TGTGCCAGCCTCGGGGGGGCGTATAGCAATCAGCCCCAGCATTTT.

The CDR3: CASGDRGFGSGNTIYF. The CDR3 DNA sequence: TGTGCCAGCGGGGACAGGGGGTTCGGGAGTGGAAACACCATATATTTT. The V call is TRBV2, the J call TRBJ1-3, with TRBD1 matching 11 bases. The V segment lost 8 bases and the J segment 3 bases; nucleotides outside the gene matches: 9. CDR3 size: 16 residues. The germline gives CDR1 SNHLY, CDR2 FYNNEI.

The chain employs TRBV9 and TRBJ2-3, with a possible D match to TRBD2 (5 bases). V shed 4 bases and J shed 2 bases, with 11 bases lying between them. This CDR3 contains 14 residues. Germline V gives CDR1 SGDLS, CDR2 YYNGEE. This CDR3 is CASSPTRPTDTQYF. CDR3 DNA sequence: TGTGCCAGCAGCCCTACTAGACCCACAGATACGCAGTATTTT.

This chain joins TRBV20-1 and TRBJ2-1, with TRBD2 identical over 10 bases. The trim removed 3 bases at V and 5 bases at J, leaving 7 bases unmatched. CDR1 and CDR2 from the germline V gene are DFQATT and SNEGSKA (reference sequence). CDR3 size: 15 residues. CDR3 sequence (DNA): TGCAGTGCTAGTTCCCTAGCGGGAGCCCACAATGAGCAGTTCTTC. Its protein product is CSASSLAGAHNEQFF.

This clone was recorded only once. CDR3 in DNA: TGTGCCAGCAGCGTAGATAGAGGGGGCTATGGCTACACCTTC. It is translated as CASSVDRGGYGYTF. This chain joins TRBV9 and TRBJ1-2, with D possibly TRBD1 on 6 matching bases. The CDR3 covers 14 residues. V was trimmed by 0 bases and J by 4 bases, leaving 10 bases between them. Germline CDR1 and CDR2: SGDLS and YYNGEE. The full variable domain, completed using reference TRBV9 and TRBJ1-2, is DSGVTQTPKHLITATGQRVTLRCSPRSGDLSVYWYQQSLDQGLQFLIQYYNGEERAKGNILERFSAQQFPDLHSELNLSSLELGDSALYFCASSVDRGGYGYTFGSGTRLTVV.

In this sample, this clone turned up once. This chain joins TRBV6-5 and TRBJ2-7, with TRBD1 as a possible D gene (6 bases). The V end was cut by 0 bases, the J end by 7 bases, with 10 bases between. This CDR3 is built from 13 residues. In germline, CDR1 is MNHEY, CDR2 SVGAGI. CDR3 nucleotide sequence: TGTGCCAGCAGTTACTCCGAAAGGGGGGAGCAGTACTTC. Protein product: CASSYSERGEQYF.

The genes are TRBV6-5 and TRBJ1-6, with D unresolved. V shed 4 bases and J shed 9 bases, with 16 bases lying between them. The CDR3 runs 15 residues. Germline CDR1 and CDR2: MNHEY and SVGAGI. The CDR3 DNA reads as TGTGCCAGCAGTTCTGGGAGGTACGGAGGTTCACCCCTCCACTTT. It yields the protein CASSSGRYGGSPLHF.

The chain joins TRBV18 to TRBJ1-6, with TRBD1 identical over 9 bases. V lost 6 bases and J lost 7; bases outside the gene matches: 13. Per the germline V gene, CDR1 is KGHSH and CDR2 is LQKENI. The CDR3 runs 17 residues. The CDR3 reads CASSLRLSGTGNSPLHF. The CDR3 DNA follows: TGTGCCAGCTCCCTTCGACTCTCCGGGACAGGGAATTCACCCCTCCACTTT.

The CDR3 bases are TGTGCCAGCAGTGACCGGACATTTTTAGATCAGCCCCAGCATTTT. Translation gives CASSDRTFLDQPQHF. The J gene is TRBJ1-5, the V gene TRBV6-1, with D perhaps TRBD1 (5 bases). The CDR3 extends over 15 amino acids. V was pared by 3 bases and J by 5 bases, with 14 bases between. Germline V CDR1 and CDR2: MNHNS, SASEGT.

V and J are TRBV11-3 and TRBJ2-1; a possible D gene is TRBD1 (6 bases). Germline CDR1 and CDR2: SGHNT and YENEEA. The CDR3 runs to 13 residues. The ends were cut back, 2 bases at V and 6 bases at J, with 8 bases in the middle. The CDR3: CASSLNRVNEQFF. The CDR3 region has the DNA TGTGCCAGCAGCTTAAACAGGGTCAATGAGCAGTTCTTC. The full variable domain, its missing parts supplied by reference TRBV11-3 and TRBJ2-1, is EAGVVQSPRYKIIEKKQPVAFWCNPISGHNTLYWYLQNLGQGPELLIRYENEEAVDDSQLPKDRFSAERLKGVDSTLKIQPAELGDSAVYLCASSLNRVNEQFFGPGTRLTVL.

Regarding this clone: Other nucleotide sequences in the sample specify the same CDR3. The chain is built from TRBV9 and TRBJ1-6; possible D gene TRBD1, 5 bases. The CDR3 has 14 residues. Between the trimmed V and J ends, which lost 0 bases and 7 bases, there was a span of 8 bases. CDR1 and CDR2 (germline): SGDLS, YYNGEE. In DNA form, the CDR3 reads TGTGCCAGCAGCGTAGGTGACAGAAATTCACCCCTCCACTTT. Protein sequence: CASSVGDRNSPLHF.

This clone was recorded only once. J is TRBJ1-5 and V is TRBV19; D is unclear. Trimming took 1 base from V and 0 from J, leaving 7 bases between them. The CDR3 spans 15 residues. Germline-derived CDR1 and CDR2 are LNHDA and SQIVND (reference sequence). The chain's CDR3 is CASSIASSSNQPQHF. The CDR3 DNA sequence: TGTGCCAGTAGTATAGCCAGTTCTAGCAATCAGCCCCAGCATTTT.

V and J are TRBV10-3 and TRBJ2-3, with 11 positions matching TRBD2. Trimming at V came to 0 bases and at J to 4 bases, leaving 6 bases not matched to a gene. This CDR3 region has 17 residues. Germline V lookup: CDR1 ENHRY, CDR2 SYGVKD. The CDR3 sequence is CAISESPTSGSADTQYF. The CDR3 bases are TGTGCCATCAGTGAGTCCCCCACTAGCGGGAGTGCAGATACGCAGTATTTT.

This clone was seen just once. The rearrangement links TRBV27 to TRBJ1-6; the match to TRBD1 covers 7 bases. J was trimmed by 10 bases and V by 3 bases; bases with no gene match: 3. This CDR3 comprises 13 residues. The germline V gene encodes CDR1 MNHEY and CDR2 SMNVEV (reference sequence). The CDR3 coding sequence is TGTGCCAGCAGTTTCACAGGGGAATCACCCCTCCACTTT. This sequence encodes CASSFTGESPLHF.

The V call is TRBV27, the J call TRBJ1-5; TRBD1 matches at 12 bases. Germline CDR1 reads MNHEY; CDR2 reads SMNVEV (reference sequence). The V gene end was trimmed by 6 bases and the J gene end by 7 bases; junction bases not matched to a gene: 1. This CDR3 contains 13 residues. The CDR3 DNA sequence: TGTGCCAGCAGAGGGACAGGGGGCCAGCCCCAGCATTTT. Translated: CASRGTGGQPQHF.

The rearrangement joins TRBV11-2 to TRBJ2-3; TRBD2 matches 10 bases. The CDR3 runs to 17 residues. Germline CDR1 reads SGHAT; CDR2 reads FQNNGV. Unmatched junction bases numbered 14, after V lost 6 bases and J lost 5 bases. CDR3 sequence: CASSQGVLAGALDTQYF. CDR3 coding DNA: TGTGCCAGCAGTCAAGGGGTGCTAGCGGGAGCTCTAGATACGCAGTATTTT.